The rows below give T cell receptor beta chains drawn from one sample of a study of CD8 T cells in ankylosing spondylitis. Each CDR3 protein is one row after TCRdb ran MiXCR on the 5' RACE reads. The data contain approximately 350,000 distinct CDR3 sequences, approximately 20% of them singletons. Sequencing used blood, either unsorted or a sorted T cell fraction (not recorded which). These receptors originate from a male donor with ankylosing spondylitis or in good health (not recorded which). Each CDR3 is given with its conserved first and last residue. The D gene is left open where the match is weak. Size is omitted from some rows. Given values are once, few, many or a class for expanded clones.

.,TRBV12-3/TRBV12-4,TRBJ2-1,many,TGTGCCAGCAGTTCACTCCGCAGGGGCGCGGAGTTCTTC,CASSSLRRGAEFF
.,TRBV28,TRBJ2-1,.,TGTGCCAGCAGAAAGGGTGGGAGCTCCTACAATGAGCAGTTCTTC,CASRKGGSSYNEQFF
.,TRBV29-1,TRBJ2-7,.,TGCAGCGTTGATGATAGACGGGACCCCTACGAGCAGTACTTC,CSVDDRRDPYEQYF
.,TRBV2,TRBJ2-2,.,TGTGCCAGCAGTGACACCAGCACCGGGGAGCTGTTTTTT,CASSDTSTGELFF
.,TRBV9,TRBJ2-1,.,TGTGCCAGCAGCTCTGAGGGCAGCTCCTACAATGAGCAGTTCTTC,CASSSEGSSYNEQFF
TRBD2,TRBV7-8,TRBJ2-5,.,TGTGCCAGCAGCTTAGAGCTGCAGCGGGGGGGCAGGGAGACCCAGTACTTC,CASSLELQRGGRETQYF
TRBD2,TRBV29-1,TRBJ2-7,.,TGCAGCGTTATGGGGGGGACGGAGATCTACGAGCAGTACTTC,CSVMGGTEIYEQYF
TRBD2,TRBV3-1,TRBJ2-5,few,TGTGCCAGCAGCCAAGATGTGGGTGTAGCGGGGGAGACCCAGTACTTC,CASSQDVGVAGETQYF
.,TRBV4-2,TRBJ2-3,few,TGTGCCAGCAGCCAAGGCCAACAACTAGATACGCAGTATTTT,CASSQGQQLDTQYF
.,TRBV20-1,TRBJ2-7,.,TGCAGTGCTGATACGCCGGGGGATTCCTACGAGCAGTACTTC,CSADTPGDSYEQYF
.,TRBV12-3/TRBV12-4,TRBJ2-2,.,TGTGCCAGCAGTTCTAGACGGGAGAACACCGGGGAGCTGTTTTTT,CASSSRRENTGELFF
TRBD2,TRBV28,TRBJ2-5,.,TGTGCCAGCAGTTTATCACCGGGGGGGCCTTTGGAGACCCAGTACTTC,CASSLSPGGPLETQYF
.,TRBV3-1,TRBJ1-5,.,TGTGCCAGCAGCCAGTCGACCCGTCCCTACCAGCCCCAGCATTTT,CASSQSTRPYQPQHF
.,TRBV30,TRBJ2-1,few,TGTGCCTGGAACGGTTACAATGAGCAGTTCTTC,CAWNGYNEQFF
TRBD2,TRBV5-1,TRBJ2-3,.,TGCGCCAGCAGCCCGGGGACTAGCGGGGGCCCTATGCGCACAGATACGCAGTATTTT,CASSPGTSGGPMRTDTQYF
.,TRBV14,TRBJ2-7,.,TGTGCCAGCAGCCAAGAGACGGGGATAACCTACGAGCAGTACTTC,CASSQETGITYEQYF
.,TRBV4-1,TRBJ2-1,many,TGCGCCAGCAGCCAAGATCCCAGCCCCAATGAGCAGTTCTTC,CASSQDPSPNEQFF
TRBD1,TRBV7-9,TRBJ1-2,few,TGTGCCAGCAGCTTCGGACAGGGAGTTGGGGGCTACACCTTC,CASSFGQGVGGYTF
TRBD1,TRBV27,TRBJ2-5,few,TGTGCCAGCTGCTTGACAGGGGGCAGTCGTCTAGAGACCCAGTACTTC,CASCLTGGSRLETQYF
.,TRBV21-1,TRBJ2-2,.,TGTGCCAGCAGCAATTTTAGTAGCAGGGTTCCCGGGGAGCTGTTTTTT,CASSNFSSRVPGELFF
TRBD1,TRBV15,TRBJ2-2,many,TGTGCCACCAGCAGCTTGAACGGACAGGGGAGGAACACCGGGGAGCTGTTTTTT,CATSSLNGQGRNTGELFF
.,TRBV10-3,TRBJ1-1,few,TGTGCCACTCGATTAGGAGCGCTGAACACTGAAGCTTTCTTT,CATRLGALNTEAFF
.,TRBV24-1,TRBJ2-3,.,TGTGCCACCAGTGATTTTAAGGAGGCAGATACGCAGTATTTT,CATSDFKEADTQYF
.,TRBV5-4,TRBJ2-7,.,TGTGCCAGCAGCTTGTTCTCAGGACTCTACGAGCAGTACTTC,CASSLFSGLYEQYF
.,TRBV29-1,TRBJ2-2,few,TGCAGCGTTGGTCGGGGTATCACCGGGGAGCTGTTTTTT,CSVGRGITGELFF
TRBD2,TRBV28,TRBJ2-7,.,TGTGCCAGCAGCCTATCTAGCGGCCTCTACGAGCAGTACTTC,CASSLSSGLYEQYF
.,TRBV30,TRBJ2-4,few,TGTGCCTGGAGTGTACTGAATTCTCCAGCAAACATTCAGTACTTC,CAWSVLNSPANIQYF
.,TRBV7-8,TRBJ2-3,few,TGTGCCAGCAGCTTGGAAGGTCCTTCGGGTACGCAGTATTTT,CASSLEGPSGTQYF
.,TRBV6-5,TRBJ2-7,many,TGTGCCAGCAGTTACTCGGGACCCTCCTACGAGCAGTACTTC,CASSYSGPSYEQYF
.,TRBV4-1,TRBJ2-5,.,TGCGCCAGCAGCCAAGAATTTAGGGGCCAAGAGACCCAGTACTTC,CASSQEFRGQETQYF
.,TRBV4-1,TRBJ2-3,.,TGCGCCAGCAGCCAAGGGTGGGGGGAGAGCACAGATACGCAGTATTTT,CASSQGWGESTDTQYF
TRBD1,TRBV12-3/TRBV12-4,TRBJ2-3,many,TGTGCCAGCAGTTTCGAGGCGGGCAGGGGGACAGATACGCAGTATTTT,CASSFEAGRGTDTQYF
.,TRBV6-5,TRBJ2-3,.,TGTGCCAGCAGTTACTCGGGTGGGGGGTTGGATACGCAGTATTTT,CASSYSGGGLDTQYF
.,TRBV3-1,TRBJ2-5,.,TGTGCCAGCAGCCAAGATGTGGGACGTCAAGAGACCCAGTACTTC,CASSQDVGRQETQYF
.,TRBV5-1,TRBJ1-1,.,TGCGCCAGCAGCACAGGACAGACTAACACTGAAGCTTTCTTT,CASSTGQTNTEAFF
TRBD1,TRBV12-3/TRBV12-4,TRBJ1-5,many,TGTGCCAGCAGGATCTCAGGGGGGGATCAGCCCCAGCATTTT,CASRISGGDQPQHF
.,TRBV13,TRBJ1-1,.,TGTGCCAGCAGCTGGTTAATGGATGAGGGGTCTGAAGCTTTCTTT,CASSWLMDEGSEAFF
TRBD2,TRBV6-6,TRBJ2-7,.,TGTGCCAGCAGTCACGGCGGGGGAATTGAGCAGTACTTC,CASSHGGGIEQYF
.,TRBV12-3/TRBV12-4,TRBJ2-2,many,TGTGCCACCACCAGGGGGGGAACGGCCGGGGAGCTGTTTTTT,CATTRGGTAGELFF
.,TRBV12-3/TRBV12-4,TRBJ1-2,few,TGTGCCAGCAGTTTACGGTCAGGCGCGTTCTCATCTGGCTACACCTTC,CASSLRSGAFSSGYTF
TRBD1,TRBV6-5,TRBJ2-4,few,TGTGCCAGCAGTTCCGAGCCGGGACAGTCAAACATTCAGTACTTC,CASSSEPGQSNIQYF
.,TRBV4-1,TRBJ2-7,.,TGCGCCAGCAGCCAAGATGCCCTCCGTCCCGAGCAGTACTTC,CASSQDALRPEQYF
.,TRBV6-1,TRBJ2-7,.,TGTGCCAGCAGTGAACTCGTCGCAGCCGAGCAGTACTTC,CASSELVAAEQYF